This T cell receptor (beta chain) was obtained from a study of cytomegalovirus exposure and HLA in healthy donors. Study-wide findings and caveats: The authors assumed roughly uniform sequencing depth across donors for presence/absence analyses.

It was with 60 Vbeta and 13 Jbeta primers that the PCR ran. The assay was immunoSEQ multiplex PCR, and TCRdb's table has in-frame clones only and misses some. The sample lists around 130,000 clones, approximately 78% occurring once. A note on this clone: Antigen specificity is unknown.

CDR3 length: 13 amino acids. In germline, CDR1 is SNHLY, CDR2 FYNNEI. Trimming removed 5 bases from V and 9 bases from J, with 16 bases in between. The sequencing sample was made of PBMCs. The rearrangement links TRBV2 to TRBJ1-1, with D possibly matching TRBD1 (6 bases). The sequence derives from a middle-aged woman in good health and CMV-seropositive. CDR3 nucleotide sequence: TGTGCCAGCAGTCAACAGGGAGACAGACAAGCTTTCTTT. It yields the protein CASSQQGDRQAFF.